These 32 T cell receptor beta chains originate from one sample sequenced in a study of OX40 agonist ivuxolimab in advanced cancers. Profiling relied on immunoSEQ multiplex PCR, and the TCRdb table lists in-frame clones only, not all of them. The table shows roughly 40,000 clones, with about 88% occurring only once. The sequencing here drew on CD4+ or CD8+ T cells sorted from blood, taken in a trial of the OX40 agonist ivuxolimab. The receptors originated from an adult with an advanced solid tumor such as melanoma, head and neck, liver or kidney cancer.

The V call is TRBV5-1, the J call TRBJ1-3; 11 nucleotides match TRBD1. This CDR3 comprises 16 residues. Germline V gives CDR1 SGHRS, CDR2 YFSETQ. The junction had 6 bases not matched to a gene; V was cut back by 4 bases and J by 3 bases. This chain's CDR3 is CASSPGQGANGNTIYF. The CDR3, as DNA: TGCGCCAGCAGCCCCGGACAGGGGGCCAATGGAAACACCATATATTTT. Supplemented by reference TRBV5-1 and TRBJ1-3, the full variable domain reads KAGVTQTPRYLIKTRGQQVTLSCSPISGHRSVSWYQQTPGQGLQFLFEYFSETQRNKGNFPGRFSGRQFSNSRSEMNVSTLELGDSALYLCASSPGQGANGNTIYFGEGSWLTVV.

The rearrangement uses TRBV4-3 and TRBJ1-5, with D uncertain. Germline lookup yields CDR1 LGHNA and CDR2 YSLEER. The CDR3 loop spans 17 amino acids. The V gene lost 0 bases and the J gene lost 3 bases, with 15 bases spanning the gap. This CDR3 is CASSQDLAVHLNQPQHF. The CDR3, as DNA: TGCGCCAGCAGCCAAGATCTTGCGGTCCACCTCAATCAGCCCCAGCATTTT.

The chain is built from TRBV6-1 and TRBJ1-5, with a possible D match to TRBD1 (6 bases). With 2 bases removed from V and 6 bases from J, the gap between germline ends came to 20 bases. The CDR3 covers 17 residues. The germline V gene encodes CDR1 MNHNS and CDR2 SASEGT. The CDR3 loop is CASSEYKNEGRGQPQHF. The CDR3 coding sequence is TGTGCCAGCAGTGAATATAAGAATGAGGGCAGGGGTCAGCCCCAGCATTTT.

This clone was recorded a few times. This sequence joins TRBV2 and TRBJ2-7; D not resolved. V gave up 7 bases and J gave up 1 base, with 8 bases separating them. The CDR3 has 12 amino acids. Germline V gene lookup returns CDR1 SNHLY and CDR2 FYNNEI. The CDR3 loop is CASTGSSYEQYF. In DNA form, the CDR3 reads TGTGCCAGCACCGGTAGTTCCTACGAGCAGTACTTC.

This rearrangement joins TRBV6-1 to TRBJ2-7; D may be TRBD1 (6 bases). CDR3 length: 12 amino acids. Trimming took 5 bases from V and 5 from J, leaving 10 bases between them. CDR1 is MNHNS and CDR2 is SASEGT in the germline V gene. Here the CDR3 reads CASSSGQNEQYF. Written as DNA, the CDR3 is TGTGCCAGCAGTTCCGGACAGAACGAGCAGTACTTC.

The genes are TRBV9 and TRBJ1-3; 12 bases are a match to TRBD1. The CDR3 loop spans 19 amino acids. With V trimmed by 4 bases and J by 0 bases, 11 bases remained unmatched. Per germline, CDR1 SGDLS and CDR2 YYNGEE. CDR3 residues: CASSPRDRGRGRSGNTIYF. DNA of the CDR3: TGTGCCAGCAGCCCTCGGGACAGGGGGCGCGGGCGCTCTGGAAACACCATATATTTT.

In regard to this clone: A read error is possible here, since a much larger clone lies one base away. Other DNA sequences in the same sample also yield this CDR3. The chain is built from TRBV27 and TRBJ2-7; D ambiguous. The germline V gene encodes CDR1 MNHEY and CDR2 SMNVEV (reference sequence). V was shortened by 4 bases and J by 0 bases, with 1 base between the two germline ends. The CDR3 is made up of 11 amino acids. The CDR3 protein is CASSSSYEQYF. CDR3 in DNA: TGTGCCAGCAGTTCCTCCTACGAGCAGTACTTC.

The rearrangement uses TRBV2 and TRBJ2-3, with no clear D. There are 15 residues in the CDR3. Trimming shortened V by 7 bases and J by 2 bases, and 16 bases separated the two germline ends. The germline gives CDR1 SNHLY, CDR2 FYNNEI. As DNA, the CDR3 is TGTGCCAGCACCCGGTCCGTCACAAACACAGATACGCAGTATTTT. As protein: CASTRSVTNTDTQYF. Together with reference TRBV2 and TRBJ2-3, the CDR3 gives the full variable domain: EPEVTQTPSHQVTQMGQEVILRCVPISNHLYFYWYRQILGQKVEFLVSFYNNEISEKSEIFDDQFSVERPDGSNFTLKIRSTKLEDSAMYFCASTRSVTNTDTQYFGPGTRLTVL.

The V call is TRBV27, the J call TRBJ2-7; D is perhaps TRBD2 (6 bases). Per germline, CDR1 MNHEY and CDR2 SMNVEV (reference sequence). Trimming took off 1 base at V and 2 bases at J, with 12 bases between the two ends. The CDR3 has 15 residues. DNA for the CDR3: TGTGCCAGCAGTTTATTTCCGGGAGTCGCCTACGAGCAGTACTTC. Residues: CASSLFPGVAYEQYF.

The chain couples TRBV28 to TRBJ1-4; 9 bases map to TRBD1. CDR3 length: 15 residues. Germline V gene sequence: CDR1 MDHEN, CDR2 SYDVKM. V was clipped by 6 bases and J by 7 bases; unmatched bases: 9. The chain's CDR3 is CASRPYTGGGEKLFF. The CDR3 region has the DNA TGTGCCAGCAGACCCTATACAGGGGGCGGTGAAAAACTGTTTTTT. The complete variable domain, with remaining parts taken from reference TRBV28 and TRBJ1-4, reads DVKVTQSSRYLVKRTGEKVFLECVQDMDHENMFWYRQDPGLGLRLIYFSYDVKMKEKGDIPEGYSVSREKKERFSLILESASTNQTSMYLCASRPYTGGGEKLFFGSGTQLSVL.

The V call is TRBV4-3, the J call TRBJ2-1; possible D gene TRBD2, 5 bases. The CDR3 loop spans 15 amino acids. Looked up from germline, CDR1 is LGHNA and CDR2 is YSLEER. Trimming shortened V by 0 bases and J by 5 bases, and 11 bases separated the two germline ends. The CDR3 spells CASSQDWLANNEQFF. The CDR3, as DNA: TGCGCCAGCAGCCAAGACTGGCTAGCCAACAATGAGCAGTTCTTC.

The genes are TRBV27 and TRBJ2-7, with D maybe TRBD2 (5 bases). V lost 5 bases to trimming and J lost 12 bases, with 23 bases between them. CDR1 and CDR2 (germline): MNHEY, SMNVEV (reference sequence). This CDR3 is built from 14 residues. CDR3 in amino acids: CASSPRDPTFGPYF. CDR3 nucleotides: TGTGCCAGCAGTCCCCGGGATCCAACCTTTGGCCCGTACTTC.

The rearrangement uses TRBV6-5 and TRBJ2-7, with D possibly TRBD2 on 7 matching bases. Per germline, CDR1 MNHEY and CDR2 SVGAGI. The CDR3 runs to 14 residues. V lost 5 bases, J lost 7 bases, and 18 bases lay in between. CDR3 sequence: CASSKSTGRGEQYF. The DNA for the CDR3 is TGTGCCAGCAGTAAGTCTACAGGGCGGGGGGAGCAGTACTTC.

This clone was counted a single time. This chain joins TRBV27 and TRBJ2-4; TRBD1 agrees at 8 bases. Germline CDR1 MNHEY, CDR2 SMNVEV (reference sequence). This CDR3 is built from 16 residues. Trimming cost V 5 bases and J 4 bases; bases outside gene matches: 10. CDR3 residues: CASSTRNWDRKNIQYF. The CDR3 coding sequence is TGTGCCAGCAGTACCCGCAATTGGGACAGGAAAAACATTCAGTACTTC.

This clone was detected a few times. The CDR3 region has the DNA TGTGCCACCCGAAGAGGTACTGAAGCTTTCTTT. It is translated as CATRRGTEAFF. V and J are TRBV27 and TRBJ1-1; no clear D. The CDR3 sequence is 11 residues long. Germline CDR1 and CDR2: MNHEY and SMNVEV (reference sequence). Trimming shortened V by 10 bases and J by 5 bases, and 11 bases separated the two germline ends.

This clone was found a few times. The V call is TRBV2, the J call TRBJ1-1, with a possible D match to TRBD1 (5 bases). The CDR3 is made up of 12 amino acids. The germline V gene encodes CDR1 SNHLY and CDR2 FYNNEI. For the CDR3, the DNA is TGTGTCCTAGAGGTCAGGGACACTGAAGCTTTCTTT. This translates into CVLEVRDTEAFF.

The chain is built from TRBV7-9 and TRBJ2-1; D is perhaps TRBD2 (5 bases). The CDR3 is made up of 13 amino acids. Deletions cut 6 bases from V and 4 bases from J, with 10 bases between. Germline V lookup: CDR1 SEHNR, CDR2 FQNEAQ (reference sequence). The CDR3 sequence: CASRAGLYNEQFF. As DNA, the CDR3 is TGTGCCAGCAGGGCGGGCCTTTACAATGAGCAGTTCTTC.

This clone came up a few times. The rearrangement joins TRBV4-3 to TRBJ1-5; no firm D call. V was pared by 4 bases and J by 2 bases, with 12 bases between. The CDR3 contains 15 residues. Germline V lookup: CDR1 LGHNA, CDR2 YSLEER. DNA of the CDR3: TGCGCCAGCAGCCCGGCGGTGGGAGGCAATCAGCCCCAGCATTTT. Protein sequence: CASSPAVGGNQPQHF.

This clone is classed as medium-sized. The chain is built from TRBV2 and TRBJ1-5, with TRBD1 matching 8 bases. Trimming removed 6 bases from V and 4 bases from J; junction bases left unmatched: 5. This CDR3 has 14 amino acids. Germline loops: CDR1 SNHLY, CDR2 FYNNEI. The CDR3 is CASSGNRGNQPQHF. In DNA, the CDR3 is TGTGCCAGCAGCGGAAACAGGGGGAATCAGCCCCAGCATTTT. Full variable domain (missing parts from reference TRBV2 and TRBJ1-5): EPEVTQTPSHQVTQMGQEVILRCVPISNHLYFYWYRQILGQKVEFLVSFYNNEISEKSEIFDDQFSVERPDGSNFTLKIRSTKLEDSAMYFCASSGNRGNQPQHFGDGTRLSIL.

This rearrangement joins TRBV2 to TRBJ2-7; D unclear. The CDR3 length is 11 residues. Germline V gene lookup returns CDR1 SNHLY and CDR2 FYNNEI. V gave up 3 bases and J gave up 8 bases, with 8 bases separating them. DNA of the CDR3: TGTGCCAGCAGTGACGACGTTCAGCAGTACTTC. Translated: CASSDDVQQYF.

The chain has TRBV6-5 and TRBJ2-7; TRBD1 might be the D (6 bases). In germline, CDR1 is MNHEY, CDR2 SVGAGI. V lost 2 bases to trimming and J lost 3 bases, with 11 bases between them. The length of the CDR3 is 14 residues. The CDR3 nucleotides are TGTGCCAGCAGTTACGGGTGGACAGACTACGAGCAGTACTTC. Its translation is CASSYGWTDYEQYF.

This rearrangement joins TRBV27 to TRBJ1-2; D is ambiguous. The germline V and J ends were trimmed by 1 base and 4 bases, with 13 bases remaining between them. There are 15 residues in the CDR3. Germline V gives CDR1 MNHEY, CDR2 SMNVEV (reference sequence). CDR3 loop: CASSLLPPRSYGYTF. The DNA of the CDR3 is TGTGCCAGCAGTTTATTACCCCCTCGGAGCTATGGCTACACCTTC.

The chain is built from TRBV2 and TRBJ2-3, with TRBD2 matching 10 bases. Germline CDR1 SNHLY, CDR2 FYNNEI. Trimming at V came to 8 bases and at J to 4 bases, leaving 9 bases not matched to a gene. The CDR3 runs 15 residues. DNA for the CDR3: TGTGCCAGCCCTACCTTGAGCGGGGGGGCAGATACGCAGTATTTT. It codes for CASPTLSGGADTQYF.

The gene calls are TRBV15 and TRBJ2-7; D unclear. The CDR3 totals 13 residues. Deletions cut 0 bases from V and 3 bases from J, with 6 bases between. Germline V gene data show CDR1 as LNHNV and CDR2 as YYDKDF (reference sequence). CDR3: CATSREVSYEQYF. The CDR3 nucleotides are TGTGCCACCAGCAGAGAGGTCAGCTACGAGCAGTACTTC.

The chain recombines TRBV10-3 with TRBJ1-5, with D hard to call. Looked up from germline, CDR1 is ENHRY and CDR2 is SYGVKD. Trimming shortened V by 0 bases and J by 4 bases, and 7 bases separated the two germline ends. The CDR3 has 14 residues. The CDR3 DNA sequence: TGTGCCATCAGTGAGTCAGGAGGGAATCAGCCCCAGCATTTT. Its translation: CAISESGGNQPQHF.

This clone was seen once. The chain couples TRBV19 to TRBJ1-2, with 9 bases aligning to TRBD1. CDR1 is LNHDA, CDR2 SQIVND, per germline (reference sequence). Losses at the gene ends were 10 bases for V and 7 bases for J; bases not matched to a gene: 7. The CDR3 contains 12 residues. CDR3 in amino acids: CAIRTGGSGYTF. The CDR3 bases are TGTGCCATTAGAACAGGGGGCTCTGGCTACACCTTC.

Points on this clone: Relative to the germline gene, one junction end is altered; a read error may explain this. The chain has TRBV15 and TRBJ1-5; 8 positions agree with TRBD1. Per germline, CDR1 LNHNV and CDR2 YYDKDF (reference sequence). The CDR3 is 16 amino acids. The CDR3 loop is CATRRQGAHNNQPQHF. CDR3 nucleotide sequence: TGTGCCACCCGCAGGCAGGGGGCGCATAACAATCAGCCCCAGCATTTT.

In its sample, this clone was seen once. The chain has TRBV29-1 and TRBJ2-7, with TRBD1 matching 8 bases. The CDR3 spans 14 residues. Germline V lookup: CDR1 SQVTM, CDR2 ANQGSEA. V shed 0 bases, J shed 3 bases, and the junction held 4 bases outside the gene matches. The CDR3 nucleotides read TGCAGCGTTGAAGATCAGGGGGCGGGCTACGAGCAGTACTTC. This gives the protein CSVEDQGAGYEQYF.

This clone was counted once. The chain has TRBV4-2 and TRBJ2-1, with 12 bases aligning to TRBD2. The CDR3 consists of 15 residues. Germline CDR1 is LGHNA and CDR2 is YNFKEQ. V trimming: 1 base; J trimming: 8 bases; junction bases outside the gene matches: 3. The CDR3 DNA is TGTGCCAGCAGCCAAGGACTAGCGGGAGCATATGAGCAGTTCTTC. Amino acids: CASSQGLAGAYEQFF.

Written as DNA, the CDR3 is TGTGCCAGCAGCTTAAGGACTAGCGGGGGAGACGAGCAGTACTTC. Translated: CASSLRTSGGDEQYF. V and J are TRBV7-9 and TRBJ2-7; 13 nucleotides line up with TRBD2. The CDR3 runs to 15 residues. CDR1 and CDR2 (germline): SEHNR, FQNEAQ (reference sequence). V lost 2 bases, J lost 5 bases, and 3 bases stayed unmatched.

With respect to this clone: This CDR3 is also generated by other DNA sequences in the sample. The V and J genes are TRBV4-1 and TRBJ2-5; TRBD2 matches at 9 bases. CDR3 size: 15 residues. With 1 base clipped from V and 5 bases from J, the junction kept 5 bases outside the gene matches. In germline, CDR1 is MGHRA, CDR2 YSYEKL. The CDR3: CASSQGGGGRETQYF. As DNA, the CDR3 is TGCGCCAGCAGCCAAGGCGGGGGGGGGCGGGAGACCCAGTACTTC.

This sequence joins TRBV4-1 and TRBJ2-5; D is ambiguous. Germline V CDR1 and CDR2: MGHRA, YSYEKL. The ends were cut back, 1 base at V and 2 bases at J, with 11 bases in the middle. This CDR3 region has 15 residues. The DNA of the CDR3 is TGCGCCAGCAGCCAAGTGGCTAACTCGCAAGAGACCCAGTACTTC. Its protein product is CASSQVANSQETQYF.